A few counts support the clone carrying this T cell receptor (beta chain). Its antigen is as yet unknown. This sample stems from a study of blood T cells in healthy people across ages. Study-level points and caveats: Across the age range, TCR beta diversity per million T cells fell in a roughly linear way.

PCR was performed a second time for about 6 to 12 cycles using a sample-barcoded 5' primer and a J-beta primer mix. TCRdb fed the 5' RACE reads into MiXCR, producing one record per CDR3 protein. The data hold 1.5 million to 2 million distinct CDR3 sequences, with roughly 32% observed a single time. The germline V gene has CDR1 DFQATT and CDR2 SNEGSKA (reference sequence). Trimming cost V 3 bases and J 8 bases, with 16 bases left between them. The CDR3 covers 13 residues. This sequence originates from a woman in her thirties in good health. Material for sequencing was blood. The rearrangement uses TRBV20-1 and TRBJ1-2; D unclear. CDR3 sequence (DNA): TGCAGTGCTAGTCAAATTGACCGCGGAGGCTACACCTTC. It is translated as CSASQIDRGGYTF.